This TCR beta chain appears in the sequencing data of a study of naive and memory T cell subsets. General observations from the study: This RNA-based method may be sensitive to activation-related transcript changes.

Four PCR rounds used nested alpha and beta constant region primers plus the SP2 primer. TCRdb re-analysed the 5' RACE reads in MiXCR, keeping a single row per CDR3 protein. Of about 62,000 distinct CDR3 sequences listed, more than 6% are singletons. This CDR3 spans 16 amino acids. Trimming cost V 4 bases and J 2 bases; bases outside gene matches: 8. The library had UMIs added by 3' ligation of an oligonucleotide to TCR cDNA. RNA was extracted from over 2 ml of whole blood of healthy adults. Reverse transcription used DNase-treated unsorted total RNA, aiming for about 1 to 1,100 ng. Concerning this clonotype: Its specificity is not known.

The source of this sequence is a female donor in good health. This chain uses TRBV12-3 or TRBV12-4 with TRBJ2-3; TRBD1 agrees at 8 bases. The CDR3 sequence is CASSSDGRGPTDTQYF. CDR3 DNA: TGTGCCAGCAGTTCCGACGGCAGGGGGCCCACAGATACGCAGTATTTT.